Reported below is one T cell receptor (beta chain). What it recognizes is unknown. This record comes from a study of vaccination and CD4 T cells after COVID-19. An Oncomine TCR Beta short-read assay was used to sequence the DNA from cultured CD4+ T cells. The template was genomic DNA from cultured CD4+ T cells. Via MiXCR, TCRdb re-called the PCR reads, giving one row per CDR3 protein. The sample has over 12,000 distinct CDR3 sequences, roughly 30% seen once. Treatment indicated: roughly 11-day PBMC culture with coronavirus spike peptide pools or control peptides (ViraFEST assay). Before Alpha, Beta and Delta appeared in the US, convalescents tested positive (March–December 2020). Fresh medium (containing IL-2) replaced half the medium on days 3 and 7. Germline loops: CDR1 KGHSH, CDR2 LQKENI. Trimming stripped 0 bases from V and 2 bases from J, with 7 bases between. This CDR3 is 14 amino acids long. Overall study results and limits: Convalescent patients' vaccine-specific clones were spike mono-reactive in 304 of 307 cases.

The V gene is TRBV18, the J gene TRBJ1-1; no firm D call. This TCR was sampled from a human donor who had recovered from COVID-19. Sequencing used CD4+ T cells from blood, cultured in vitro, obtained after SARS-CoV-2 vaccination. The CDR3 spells CASSPPVANTEAFF. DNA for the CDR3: TGTGCCAGCTCACCACCCGTTGCCAACACTGAAGCTTTCTTT.